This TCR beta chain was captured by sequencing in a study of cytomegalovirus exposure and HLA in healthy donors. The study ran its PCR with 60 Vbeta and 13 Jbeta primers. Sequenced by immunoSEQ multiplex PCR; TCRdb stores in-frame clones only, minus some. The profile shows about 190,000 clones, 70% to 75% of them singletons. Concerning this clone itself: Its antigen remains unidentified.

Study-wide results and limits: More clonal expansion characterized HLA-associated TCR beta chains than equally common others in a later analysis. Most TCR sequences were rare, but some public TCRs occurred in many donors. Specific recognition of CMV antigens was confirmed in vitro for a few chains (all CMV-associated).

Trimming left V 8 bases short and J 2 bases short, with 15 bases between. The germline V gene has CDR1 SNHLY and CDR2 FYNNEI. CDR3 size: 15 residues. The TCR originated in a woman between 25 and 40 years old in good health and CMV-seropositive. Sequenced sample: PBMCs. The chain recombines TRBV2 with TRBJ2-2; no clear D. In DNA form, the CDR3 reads TGTGCCAGCGCGGCCAAGCCTTTAAACACCGGGGAGCTGTTTTTT. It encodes CASAAKPLNTGELFF. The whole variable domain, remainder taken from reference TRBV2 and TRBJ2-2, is EPEVTQTPSHQVTQMGQEVILRCVPISNHLYFYWYRQILGQKVEFLVSFYNNEISEKSEIFDDQFSVERPDGSNFTLKIRSTKLEDSAMYFCASAAKPLNTGELFFGEGSRLTVL.